This T cell receptor beta chain was profiled in a study of blood T cell repertoires in COVID-19. At the level of the study: Donors of Cohort 3 who recovered were those that had two negative PCRs, clearance, or symptom resolution. Acute and convalescent COVID-19 samples came from the United States, Italy and Spain.

TCRdb's copy holds only in-frame clones and misses some; the assay was immunoSEQ multiplex PCR. Found here are 200,000 to 250,000 clones, around 87% of them singletons; the top ten hold roughly 7.1%. Trimming removed 1 base from V and 2 bases from J; junction bases left unmatched: 0. The CDR3 sequence is 14 residues long. Looked up from germline, CDR1 is MGHDK and CDR2 is SYGVNS. Sequencing used PBMCs or T cells enriched from blood (not recorded which). The source of this sequence is a man under 40 in a cohort exposed to, infected with or recovered from COVID-19 (not recorded which). The V gene is TRBV25-1, the J gene TRBJ2-5, with 8 bases matching TRBD1. CDR3 sequence reads: CASSEWTGQETQYF. In nucleotides, the CDR3 is TGTGCCAGCAGTGAATGGACAGGGCAAGAGACCCAGTACTTC.